Listed here is a single T cell receptor beta chain. CDR1 is LNHNV, CDR2 YYDKDF, per germline (reference sequence). This CDR3 is 17 amino acids long. The ends were cut back, 0 bases at V and 1 base at J, with 16 bases in the middle. This sample was included in a study of blood T cell repertoires in COVID-19. Profiling relied on immunoSEQ multiplex PCR, and the TCRdb table lists in-frame clones only, not all of them. The sample lists 350,000 to 400,000 clones; 80% to 90% were seen once. This sequence originates from a man aged 18-30 years who had recovered from COVID-19. Sequencing was carried out using PBMCs or T cells enriched from blood (not recorded which). This chain connects TRBV15 to TRBJ2-7, with D unresolved. The CDR3 bases are TGTGCCACCAGCAGAGATACCCCCTTGGCAGGTTCCTACGAGCAGTACTTC. This encodes CATSRDTPLAGSYEQYF.